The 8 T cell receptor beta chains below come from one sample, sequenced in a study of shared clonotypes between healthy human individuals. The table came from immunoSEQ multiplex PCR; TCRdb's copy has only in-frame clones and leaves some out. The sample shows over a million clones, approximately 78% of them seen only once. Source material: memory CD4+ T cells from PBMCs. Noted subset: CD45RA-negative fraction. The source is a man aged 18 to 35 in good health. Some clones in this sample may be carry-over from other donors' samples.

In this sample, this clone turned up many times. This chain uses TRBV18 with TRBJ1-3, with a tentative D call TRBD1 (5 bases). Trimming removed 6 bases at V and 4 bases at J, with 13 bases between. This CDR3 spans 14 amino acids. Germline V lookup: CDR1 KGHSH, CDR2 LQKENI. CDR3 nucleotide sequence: TGTGCCAGCTCCTCCGAGCAGGGAGGAAACACCATATATTTT. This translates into CASSSEQGGNTIYF.

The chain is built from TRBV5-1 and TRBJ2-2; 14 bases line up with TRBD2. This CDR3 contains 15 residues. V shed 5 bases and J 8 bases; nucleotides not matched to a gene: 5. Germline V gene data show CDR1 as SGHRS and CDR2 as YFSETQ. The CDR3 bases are TGCGCCAGCAGGGGACTAGCGGGAGTGGATGGGGAGCTGTTTTTT. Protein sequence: CASRGLAGVDGELFF.

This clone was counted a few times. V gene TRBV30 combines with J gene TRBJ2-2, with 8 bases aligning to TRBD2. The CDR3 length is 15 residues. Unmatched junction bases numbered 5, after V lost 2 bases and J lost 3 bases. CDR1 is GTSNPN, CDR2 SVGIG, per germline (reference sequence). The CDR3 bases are TGTGCCTGGAGTCGGGGGGGCTGGTACACCGGGGAGCTGTTTTTT. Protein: CAWSRGGWYTGELFF.

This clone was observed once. CDR3 nucleotides: TGTGCCAGCACGATACTGACGACAGGGTCTTCCAACGTCCTGACTTTC. It specifies CASTILTTGSSNVLTF. The chain couples TRBV2 to TRBJ2-6, with TRBD1 matching over 7 bases. The germline V gene encodes CDR1 SNHLY and CDR2 FYNNEI. The CDR3 consists of 16 residues. Trimming at V came to 7 bases and at J to 8 bases, leaving 14 bases not matched to a gene. Using reference TRBV2 and TRBJ2-6 for the parts outside the CDR3, the full variable domain is EPEVTQTPSHQVTQMGQEVILRCVPISNHLYFYWYRQILGQKVEFLVSFYNNEISEKSEIFDDQFSVERPDGSNFTLKIRSTKLEDSAMYFCASTILTTGSSNVLTFGAGSRLTVL.

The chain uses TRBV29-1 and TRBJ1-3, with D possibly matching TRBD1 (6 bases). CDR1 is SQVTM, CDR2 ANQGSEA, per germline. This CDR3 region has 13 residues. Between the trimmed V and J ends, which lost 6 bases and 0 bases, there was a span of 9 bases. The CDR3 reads CSVRDNSGNTIYF. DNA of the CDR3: TGCAGCGTCCGGGACAACTCTGGAAACACCATATATTTT.

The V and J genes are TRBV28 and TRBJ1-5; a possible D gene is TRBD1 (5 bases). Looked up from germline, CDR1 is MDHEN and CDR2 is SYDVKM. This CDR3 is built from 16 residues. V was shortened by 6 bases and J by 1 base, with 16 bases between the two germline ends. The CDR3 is CASSQSGRGSNQPQHF. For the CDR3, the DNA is TGTGCCAGCAGCCAATCCGGCCGGGGGAGCAATCAGCCCCAGCATTTT.

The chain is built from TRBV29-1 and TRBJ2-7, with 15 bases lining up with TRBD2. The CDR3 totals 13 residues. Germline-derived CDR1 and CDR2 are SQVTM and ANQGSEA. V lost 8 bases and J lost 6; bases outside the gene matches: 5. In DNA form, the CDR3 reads TGCAGCACCAGGACTAGCGGGAGGGCCGAGCAGTACTTC. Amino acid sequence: CSTRTSGRAEQYF.

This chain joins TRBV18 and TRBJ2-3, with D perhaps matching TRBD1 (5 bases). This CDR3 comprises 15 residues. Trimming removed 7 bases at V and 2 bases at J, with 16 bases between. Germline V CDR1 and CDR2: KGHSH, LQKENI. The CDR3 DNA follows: TGTGCCAGCTGCAGGACACAGGCTAACACAGATACGCAGTATTTT. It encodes CASCRTQANTDTQYF. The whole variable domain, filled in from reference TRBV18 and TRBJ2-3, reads NAGVMQNPRHLVRRRGQEARLRCSPMKGHSHVYWYRQLPEEGLKFMVYLQKENIIDESGMPKERFSAEFPKEGPSILRIQQVVRGDSAAYFCASCRTQANTDTQYFGPGTRLTVL.